Given below is one T cell receptor (beta chain) in context. Its specificity is unknown. TCRdb re-derived calls from the reads in MiXCR, one entry per CDR3 protein. The table includes around 230,000 distinct CDR3 sequences, 35% to 40% detected once. Germline V gives CDR1 MNHEY, CDR2 SMNVEV (reference sequence). CDR3 length: 14 residues. Trimming removed 3 bases at V and 3 bases at J, with 12 bases between. The data were taken from a study of T cell repertoires in cytomegalovirus infection. The chain joins TRBV27 to TRBJ2-7; D is ambiguous. This receptor was obtained from a human donor in good health (CMV status not recorded). Some clones in this sample may be carry-over from other donors' samples. The sample here was CD8+ T cells from cultured PBMCs, taken from culture after CMV antigen stimulation. This CDR3 is CASSLLGLGYEQYF. CDR3 DNA sequence: TGTGCCAGCAGTTTGTTGGGTTTAGGCTACGAGCAGTACTTC.